The clone carrying this T cell receptor (beta chain) was observed a few times. The data originate from a study of blood T cells in healthy people across ages. Alongside a J-beta primer mix, a sample-barcoded 5' primer served in a second PCR lasting 7 to 11 cycles. TCRdb fed the 5' RACE reads into MiXCR, producing one record per CDR3 protein. The sample lists 780,000 or so distinct CDR3 sequences, approximately 55% occurring once. Total RNA extraction produced at least 5.5 micrograms (per sample) for the study. V shed 3 bases and J 2 bases; nucleotides not matched to a gene: 9. Germline V CDR1 and CDR2: SGHTA, FQGNSA. This CDR3 is 17 amino acids long.

The V and J genes are TRBV7-2 and TRBJ2-1, with 8 positions matching TRBD2. This clonotype originated in an elderly man in good health. Specimen: blood. Here the CDR3 DNA reads TGTGCCAGCAGCTTTGGGTTTCCGGGAGGGGCCTACAATGAGCAGTTCTTC. The encoded protein is CASSFGFPGGAYNEQFF.